A single T cell receptor (beta chain) is shown here with its context. What it binds is unknown. This record comes from a study of post-analysis software for immune sequencing data. Study observations and caveats: There was significantly lower normalized Chao1 diversity in multiple sclerosis patients than in controls. Higher frequency in patients than in controls was seen for roughly five TRBV segments, with TRBV5-6, TRBV5-1 and TRBV20-1 among them.

Trimming took off 8 bases at V and 4 bases at J, with 16 bases between the two ends. The CDR3 totals 13 residues. The germline V gene has CDR1 SQVTM and CDR2 ANQGSEA. cDNA libraries of TCR beta carried unique molecular identifiers. TCRdb processed the PCR reads anew with MiXCR; each CDR3 protein has one entry. The sample contains 650,000 to 850,000 distinct CDR3 sequences, approximately 44% of which appear only once. This chain uses TRBV29-1 with TRBJ2-3; TRBD2 is a possible D gene (5 bases). The sample consisted of blood. This sequence originates from a girl aged 10 to 17 with multiple sclerosis. The CDR3 sequence: CSIPGMTADTQYF. The CDR3, as DNA: TGCAGCATACCGGGGATGACGGCAGATACGCAGTATTTT.